Listed here is a single TCR beta chain. This specimen comes from a study of blood T cell repertoires in COVID-19. Study background: Researchers got acute and convalescent COVID-19 samples from the United States, Italy and Spain. T cells, B-cell-depleted T cells, or PBMCs provided the cDNA or gDNA that served as material.

Original processing methods: Reference gene primer amplification in the assay estimated nucleated cell counts. Generated by immunoSEQ multiplex PCR, the TCRdb table keeps only in-frame clones and is missing some. V, J and clone size are taken as reported in that table, and D and trimming were inferred from the DNA itself. The sample consists of over 120,000 clones, 80% to 90% of them appearing once. The ends lost 2 bases at V and 3 bases at J; junction bases unmatched: 7. Germline-derived CDR1 and CDR2 are MNHNS and SASEGT. This CDR3 contains 16 residues. The chain uses TRBV6-1 and TRBJ1-5, with 7 bases identical to TRBD1. The source is a woman aged 45 to 65 with active or convalescent COVID-19. Sample: peripheral blood. CDR3 sequence (DNA): TGTGCCAGCAGTGAATATCCGACAGGGACCAATCAGCCCCAGCATTTT. Translated, it gives CASSEYPTGTNQPQHF.